These T cell receptor beta chains were read from a single sample in a study of CD8+ T cells in alopecia areata. The assay was immunoSEQ multiplex PCR, and TCRdb's table has in-frame clones only and misses some. There are 150,000 to 200,000 clones in the sample; around 60% occur only once, and 14% to 15% lies in the top ten. Sequencing used CD4+ T cells sorted from blood, obtained at week 0. These TCRs come from a human donor with alopecia areata. Each CDR3 is given with its conserved first and last residue. D genes are given only for firm matches. Size is omitted from some rows. Given values are once, few, many or a class for expanded clones.

once,TRBJ1-1,-,14,TRBV5-1,CASSLVGPEAEAFF,TGCGCCAGCAGCTTGGTGGGGCCGGAGGCTGAAGCTTTCTTT
-,TRBJ2-1,TRBD1,14,TRBV2,CASSFGQAATEQFF,TGTGCCAGCAGTTTCGGACAGGCCGCCACTGAGCAGTTCTTC
-,TRBJ2-7,TRBD2,11,TRBV28,CASLGGTGQYF,TGTGCCAGCCTCGGGGGGACCGGGCAGTACTTC
-,TRBJ1-6,-,14,TRBV30,CAWGAPGGNSPLHF,TGTGCCTGGGGCGCTCCGGGAGGGAATTCACCCCTCCACTTT
-,TRBJ2-2,-,15,TRBV23-1,CASTPRRGGRGELFF,TGCGCCAGCACCCCAAGGCGCGGAGGCCGCGGGGAGCTGTTTTTT
-,TRBJ2-7,TRBD2,15,TRBV13,CASSFLGGEAYEQYF,TGTGCCAGCAGCTTCCTCGGGGGGGAGGCCTACGAGCAGTACTTC
-,TRBJ1-2,-,13,TRBV14,CASSQDQQYGYTF,TGTGCCAGCAGCCAAGATCAGCAGTATGGCTACACCTTC
-,TRBJ2-3,TRBD1,18,TRBV5-1,CASSALGPGGYSTDTQYF,TGCGCCAGCAGCGCGTTGGGACCAGGGGGTTATAGCACAGATACGCAGTATTTT
-,TRBJ1-2,-,14,TRBV7-2,CASSSGRGDYGYTF,TGTGCCAGCAGCTCCGGACGGGGGGACTATGGCTACACCTTC
-,TRBJ1-2,-,11,TRBV6-5,CASRTYYGYTF,TGTGCCAGTCGGACCTACTATGGCTACACCTTC
-,TRBJ2-1,-,14,TRBV7-9,CASSLLASFNEQFF,TGTGCCAGCAGCTTACTAGCGTCATTCAATGAGCAGTTCTTC
-,TRBJ2-1,-,13,TRBV5-1,CASSLESPEKVVF,TGCGCCAGCAGCTTGGAAAGCCCGGAAAAGGTGGTCTTC
-,TRBJ1-5,-,13,TRBV9,CASSKWDGQPQHF,TGTGCCAGCAGCAAATGGGACGGGCAGCCCCAGCATTTT
few,TRBJ2-5,-,14,TRBV10-3,CAISDRVDQETQYF,TGTGCCATCAGTGATCGAGTAGACCAAGAGACCCAGTACTTC
-,TRBJ2-5,-,15,TRBV7-3,CASSFQGGGTETQYF,TGTGCCAGCAGCTTCCAAGGGGGGGGCACAGAGACCCAGTACTTC
few,TRBJ2-5,-,12,TRBV11-2,CASSLAEETQYF,TGTGCCAGCAGCTTAGCGGAGGAGACCCAGTACTTC